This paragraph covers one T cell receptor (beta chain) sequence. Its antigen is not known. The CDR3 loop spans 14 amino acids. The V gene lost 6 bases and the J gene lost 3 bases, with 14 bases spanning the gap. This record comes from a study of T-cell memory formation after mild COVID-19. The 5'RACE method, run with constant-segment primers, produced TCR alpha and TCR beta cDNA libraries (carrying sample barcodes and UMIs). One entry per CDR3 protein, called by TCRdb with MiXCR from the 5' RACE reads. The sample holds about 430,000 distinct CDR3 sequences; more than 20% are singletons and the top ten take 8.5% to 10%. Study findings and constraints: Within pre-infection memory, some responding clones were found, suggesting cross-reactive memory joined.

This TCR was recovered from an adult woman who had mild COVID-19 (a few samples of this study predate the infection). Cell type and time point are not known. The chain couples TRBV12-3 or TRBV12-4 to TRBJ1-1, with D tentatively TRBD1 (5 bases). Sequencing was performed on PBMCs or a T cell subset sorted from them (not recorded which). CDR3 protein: CASRDRDGYTEAFF. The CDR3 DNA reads TGTGCCAGCAGGGATAGGGACGGATACACTGAAGCTTTCTTT.